This is a list of T cell receptor beta chains from one sample in a study of radiotherapy plus CTLA-4 blockade in lung cancer. Repertoires were generated with immunoSEQ multiplex PCR, while TCRdb's copy carries only in-frame clones and drops some. The sample records some 90,000 clones, more than 75% being singletons. Sequencing used peripheral blood, obtained from a patient treated with radiotherapy plus ipilimumab. These receptors originate from a human donor with non-small cell lung cancer who had a partial response to radiotherapy plus ipilimumab. Each CDR3 is given with its conserved first and last residue. Fields, in order: CDR3 protein, CDR3 DNA, V gene, D gene, J gene, clone size. A D gene is named only where the DNA matches it firmly. Size is stated for part of the rows, as once, few or many counts, or as a class when the clone is expanded.

cdr3_aa: CASKRQGGTEAFF; cdr3_nt: TGCGCCAGCAAGCGACAGGGAGGCACTGAAGCTTTCTTT; v_call: TRBV5-1; d_call: TRBD1; j_call: TRBJ1-1; clone_size: -
cdr3_aa: CASSLTGSDTQYF; cdr3_nt: TGTGCCAGCAGCCTCACGGGGTCAGATACGCAGTATTTT; v_call: TRBV11-3; d_call: -; j_call: TRBJ2-3; clone_size: -
cdr3_aa: CAWSAAGGSGGYTF; cdr3_nt: TGTGCCTGGAGTGCTGCAGGGGGGTCAGGCGGCTACACCTTC; v_call: TRBV30; d_call: TRBD1; j_call: TRBJ1-2; clone_size: -
cdr3_aa: CASSRGAVLYGYTF; cdr3_nt: TGTGCCAGCAGCCGTGGAGCCGTACTCTATGGCTACACCTTC; v_call: TRBV2; d_call: -; j_call: TRBJ1-2; clone_size: -
cdr3_aa: CASKRRGRKFF; cdr3_nt: TGTGCCAGCAAGAGAAGGGGAAGGAAGTTCTTC; v_call: TRBV27; d_call: -; j_call: TRBJ2-1; clone_size: -
cdr3_aa: CASRPTGNSYEQYF; cdr3_nt: TGTGCCAGTAGACCGACAGGGAACTCCTACGAGCAGTACTTC; v_call: TRBV19; d_call: TRBD1; j_call: TRBJ2-7; clone_size: once
cdr3_aa: CASSVTGGYGYTF; cdr3_nt: TGTGCCAGCAGTGTTACAGGGGGGTATGGCTACACCTTC; v_call: TRBV7-3; d_call: TRBD1; j_call: TRBJ1-2; clone_size: -
cdr3_aa: CASSSDRTGSTDTQYF; cdr3_nt: TGTGCCAGCAGTTCCGACCGGACAGGCAGCACAGATACGCAGTATTTT; v_call: TRBV27; d_call: TRBD1; j_call: TRBJ2-3; clone_size: -
cdr3_aa: CASSSSGTNNQDTQYF; cdr3_nt: TGTGCCAGCAGCTCTAGCGGGACAAATAACCAAGATACGCAGTATTTT; v_call: TRBV5-4; d_call: TRBD2; j_call: TRBJ2-3; clone_size: few
cdr3_aa: CASSLLDWNTEAFF; cdr3_nt: TGTGCCAGCAGTTTATTGGACTGGAACACTGAAGCTTTCTTT; v_call: TRBV28; d_call: -; j_call: TRBJ1-1; clone_size: -
cdr3_aa: CASRPAGRGDEQYF; cdr3_nt: TGTGCCAGCCGTCCAGCCGGGAGGGGCGACGAGCAGTACTTC; v_call: TRBV28; d_call: TRBD2; j_call: TRBJ2-7; clone_size: -
cdr3_aa: CASSGTGAANSPLHF; cdr3_nt: TGTGCCAGTTCCGGGACAGGGGCTGCTAATTCACCCCTCCACTTT; v_call: TRBV7-9; d_call: TRBD1; j_call: TRBJ1-6; clone_size: -
cdr3_aa: CASSPLGQGEQPQHF; cdr3_nt: TGTGCCAGCTCACCACTTGGACAGGGTGAACAGCCCCAGCATTTT; v_call: TRBV18; d_call: TRBD1; j_call: TRBJ1-5; clone_size: -
cdr3_aa: CASSQPYRSSYEQYF; cdr3_nt: TGTGCCAGCAGCCAACCCTACCGGAGCTCCTACGAGCAGTACTTC; v_call: TRBV14; d_call: -; j_call: TRBJ2-7; clone_size: -
cdr3_aa: CSCDPDGGYGYTF; cdr3_nt: TGCAGCTGTGACCCCGACGGGGGCTATGGCTACACCTTC; v_call: TRBV29-1; d_call: -; j_call: TRBJ1-2; clone_size: -
cdr3_aa: CSLLAGETGETQYF; cdr3_nt: TGCAGCCTATTAGCGGGAGAGACAGGAGAGACCCAGTACTTC; v_call: TRBV29-1; d_call: TRBD2; j_call: TRBJ2-5; clone_size: once
cdr3_aa: CASRRTGDTDTQYF; cdr3_nt: TGTGCCAGCAGAAGGACAGGGGACACAGATACGCAGTATTTT; v_call: TRBV7-9; d_call: TRBD1; j_call: TRBJ2-3; clone_size: few
cdr3_aa: CASRIPGKAFF; cdr3_nt: TGTGCCAGCAGGATCCCGGGGAAAGCTTTCTTT; v_call: TRBV28; d_call: -; j_call: TRBJ1-1; clone_size: few
cdr3_aa: CASSIWTGNEKLFF; cdr3_nt: TGCGCCAGCAGCATATGGACAGGGAATGAAAAACTGTTTTTT; v_call: TRBV5-1; d_call: TRBD1; j_call: TRBJ1-4; clone_size: -
cdr3_aa: CASSLSGQGIGTDTQYF; cdr3_nt: TGTGCCAGCAGCTTATCAGGACAGGGAATCGGAACAGATACGCAGTATTTT; v_call: TRBV7-2; d_call: TRBD1; j_call: TRBJ2-3; clone_size: once
cdr3_aa: CASSVGQGVYEQYF; cdr3_nt: TGTGCCAGCAGCGTGGGACAGGGGGTCTACGAGCAGTACTTC; v_call: TRBV11-2; d_call: TRBD1; j_call: TRBJ2-7; clone_size: -
cdr3_aa: CASSPRTPYYGYTF; cdr3_nt: TGTGCCAGCAGCCCACGCACTCCATACTATGGCTACACCTTC; v_call: TRBV11-2; d_call: -; j_call: TRBJ1-2; clone_size: -
cdr3_aa: CASSRSGTSGQLYQETQYF; cdr3_nt: TGCGCCAGCAGCCGAAGCGGGACTAGCGGACAACTTTACCAAGAGACCCAGTACTTC; v_call: TRBV5-1; d_call: TRBD2; j_call: TRBJ2-5; clone_size: -
cdr3_aa: CASSPGTGISNQPQHF; cdr3_nt: TGTGCCAGCAGCCCAGGGACAGGGATCTCTAATCAGCCCCAGCATTTT; v_call: TRBV7-9; d_call: TRBD1; j_call: TRBJ1-5; clone_size: -
cdr3_aa: CASSISGTRMLDEQFF; cdr3_nt: TGTGCCAGCAGTATATCCGGGACTAGGATGTTGGATGAGCAGTTCTTC; v_call: TRBV14; d_call: TRBD2; j_call: TRBJ2-1; clone_size: -